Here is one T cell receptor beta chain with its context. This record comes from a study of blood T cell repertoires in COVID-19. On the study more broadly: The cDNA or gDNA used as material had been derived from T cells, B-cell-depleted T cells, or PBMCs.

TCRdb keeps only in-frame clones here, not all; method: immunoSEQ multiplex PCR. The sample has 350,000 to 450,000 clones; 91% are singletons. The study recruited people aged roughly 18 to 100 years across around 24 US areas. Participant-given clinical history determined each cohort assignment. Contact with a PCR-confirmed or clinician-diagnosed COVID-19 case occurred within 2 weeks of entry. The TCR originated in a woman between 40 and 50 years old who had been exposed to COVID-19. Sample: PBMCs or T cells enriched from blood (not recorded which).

The CDR3 sequence is CASSLGTGSETQYF. The DNA for the CDR3 is TGTGCCAGCAGCTTAGGAACAGGGAGTGAGACCCAGTACTTC. The J gene is TRBJ2-5, the V gene TRBV11-3, with D tentatively TRBD1 (6 bases). Germline V gene lookup returns CDR1 SGHNT and CDR2 YENEEA. Trimming pared 1 base from V and 5 bases from J, leaving 11 bases between. The length of the CDR3 is 14 residues.